What follows are 10 T cell receptor beta chains derived from one specimen sequenced in a study of cytomegalovirus exposure and HLA in healthy donors. The PCR contained 60 Vbeta and 13 Jbeta primers. Profiling relied on immunoSEQ multiplex PCR, and the TCRdb table lists in-frame clones only, not all of them. This table holds roughly 56,000 clones, about 90% found once. The sample consisted of PBMCs. All receptors derive from a man between 18 and 35 years old in good health and CMV-seronegative.

The rearrangement links TRBV10-1 to TRBJ2-7, with TRBD1 matching over 7 bases. The germline CDR1 and CDR2 sequences are WNHNN and SYGVQD (reference sequence). With 2 bases clipped from V and 4 bases from J, the junction kept 8 bases outside the gene matches. This CDR3 has 15 residues. The CDR3 sequence is CASSERTGHAYEQYF. The CDR3 nucleotides are TGCGCCAGCAGTGAGAGGACAGGACACGCTTACGAGCAGTACTTC.

This clone was picked up many times. V and J are TRBV7-9 and TRBJ2-1; the match to TRBD1 covers 8 bases. CDR3 size: 13 residues. Looked up from germline, CDR1 is SEHNR and CDR2 is FQNEAQ (reference sequence). V was pared by 4 bases and J by 8 bases, with 4 bases of the junction left unmatched. CDR3 coding DNA: TGTGCCAGCAGCTCCAGGGGGCCCGATGAGCAGTTCTTC. As protein: CASSSRGPDEQFF. Full variable domain (remainder filled in from reference TRBV7-9 and TRBJ2-1): DTGVSQNPRHKITKRGQNVTFRCDPISEHNRLYWYRQTLGQGPEFLTYFQNEAQLEKSRLLSDRFSAERPKGSFSTLEIQRTEQGDSAMYLCASSSRGPDEQFFGPGTRLTVL.

The chain employs TRBV9 and TRBJ2-2; D is ambiguous. Germline values: CDR1 SGDLS, CDR2 YYNGEE. The CDR3 spans 13 residues. Trimming cost V 0 bases and J 4 bases, with 4 bases left between them. This CDR3 reads CASSVVSTGELFF. In DNA form, the CDR3 reads TGTGCCAGCAGCGTAGTTAGCACCGGGGAGCTGTTTTTT. The full variable domain, rest sourced from reference TRBV9 and TRBJ2-2, is DSGVTQTPKHLITATGQRVTLRCSPRSGDLSVYWYQQSLDQGLQFLIQYYNGEERAKGNILERFSAQQFPDLHSELNLSSLELGDSALYFCASSVVSTGELFFGEGSRLTVL.

This chain connects TRBV10-1 to TRBJ2-6; D is unresolved. Looked up from germline, CDR1 is WNHNN and CDR2 is SYGVQD (reference sequence). V was clipped by 3 bases and J by 2 bases, with 14 bases between them. The CDR3 has 17 amino acids. The DNA for the CDR3 is TGCGCCAGCAGTGACTCTTCCTCAGGCCCTGGGGCCAACGTCCTGACTTTC. Translating it yields CASSDSSSGPGANVLTF.

This clone was found a few times. This rearrangement joins TRBV6-1 to TRBJ2-4; D remains unclear. This CDR3 region has 10 residues. CDR1 MNHNS and CDR2 SASEGT come from the germline V gene. The V end lost 3 bases, the J end lost 12 bases, and 6 bases lay between the germline ends. CDR3 bases: TGTGCCAGCAGTGATAGCACTCAGTACTTC. Translated: CASSDSTQYF.

The chain links TRBV9 to TRBJ2-1; tentative D call: TRBD1 (6 bases). In germline, CDR1 is SGDLS, CDR2 YYNGEE. With 7 bases removed from V and 10 bases from J, the gap between germline ends came to 18 bases. The CDR3 sequence is 13 residues long. The CDR3 sequence: CASDETGSDEQFF. The CDR3 DNA reads as TGTGCCAGCGATGAGACAGGTTCGGACGAGCAGTTCTTC. The complete variable domain, with remaining parts taken from reference TRBV9 and TRBJ2-1, reads DSGVTQTPKHLITATGQRVTLRCSPRSGDLSVYWYQQSLDQGLQFLIQYYNGEERAKGNILERFSAQQFPDLHSELNLSSLELGDSALYFCASDETGSDEQFFGPGTRLTVL.

This clone was seen a single time. This chain links TRBV6-5 with TRBJ1-6, with a weak D call TRBD1 (5 bases). CDR3 length equals 12 residues. Trimming pared 6 bases from V and 9 bases from J, leaving 9 bases between. Germline CDR1 is MNHEY and CDR2 is SVGAGI. The CDR3 spells CASRGTSSPLHF. In nucleotides, the CDR3 is TGTGCCAGCAGGGGGACTTCTTCACCCCTCCACTTT.

The chain is built from TRBV30 and TRBJ1-1, with 7 bases identical to TRBD1. With V trimmed by 4 bases and J by 10 bases, 12 bases remained unmatched. This CDR3 region has 13 residues. Germline V CDR1 and CDR2: GTSNPN, SVGIG (reference sequence). The CDR3 protein is CAWTGTDYLVAFF. In nucleotides, the CDR3 is TGTGCCTGGACGGGGACAGATTATTTGGTAGCTTTCTTT.

The count of this clone is one. CDR3 coding DNA: TGTGCCAGCAGTATTGTCGGGGGAGGGAAGTTCTTC. This sequence encodes CASSIVGGGKFF. The chain uses TRBV6-5 and TRBJ2-1; 7 nucleotides agree with TRBD2. Per the germline V gene, CDR1 is MNHEY and CDR2 is SVGAGI. Germline trimming cut 5 bases from V and 14 bases from J; bases unmatched to any gene: 9. The CDR3 has 12 residues.

V usage is TRBV9 and J usage is TRBJ2-6, with D maybe TRBD2 (5 bases). CDR1 SGDLS and CDR2 YYNGEE come from the germline V gene. Trimming took off 5 bases at V and 2 bases at J, with 11 bases between the two ends. The CDR3 loop spans 15 amino acids. This CDR3 is CASRLGSTGANVLTF. CDR3 in DNA: TGTGCCAGCAGACTAGGGTCGACTGGGGCCAACGTCCTGACTTTC.